This is a list of T cell receptor beta chains from one sample in a study of blood T cell repertoires in COVID-19. TCRdb keeps only in-frame clones here, not all; method: immunoSEQ multiplex PCR. Among over 40,000 clones, about 82% were seen once, and the ten largest hold about 4%. The source material was peripheral blood. The source is an elderly man with active COVID-19. Both conserved end residues are part of each CDR3. D genes are given only for firm matches.

v_gene,d_gene,CDR3aa
TRBV11-1,NA,CASSPPTQTQYF
TRBV19,NA,CASSPRGPGQPQHF
TRBV18,TRBD1,CASSPRQGDNSPLHF
TRBV10-3,NA,CAIRTSGDMNTEAFF
TRBV16,TRBD1,CASSLKDRGYQPQHF
TRBV1,NA,CTSSQTLTGRGQPQHF
TRBV9,TRBD2,CASSVESSGSTDTQYF
TRBV7-2,NA,CASSLEGVGGRRETEAFF
TRBV3-1/TRBV3-2,TRBD1,CASSLRQGADYGYTF
TRBV6-6,NA,CASSYLSRSSYNEQFF
TRBV5-8,NA,CASSLGLVSTDTQYF
TRBV5-4,NA,CASSSRLSGTDTQYF
TRBV6-2/TRBV6-3,TRBD1,CASSSGTGGNRRDTQYF
TRBV7-2,TRBD1,CASSLGGQGQETQYF
TRBV18,TRBD1,CASSPGTGLLNQPQHF
TRBV24-1,NA,CATSEGRNYEQYF
TRBV12-3/TRBV12-4,NA,CASRRGTEAFF
TRBV9,TRBD1,CASSVEQGAGSYEQYF
TRBV15,TRBD2,CATSSTSSGGSYEQYF
TRBV20-1,NA,CSAHDREKLFF
TRBV28,NA,CASSPRGLPGTNEQFF
TRBV6-2/TRBV6-3,NA,CASSSDWPLKDKNIQYF
TRBV19,NA,CASSMTIRETQYF
TRBV2,TRBD1,CASSTDRGRPDTQYF
TRBV7-3,NA,CASSLGGSNTEAFF
TRBV5-6,TRBD1,CASSLGGPGQGIEKLFF
TRBV9,NA,CASSVVAGAGDIQYF
TRBV30,TRBD2,CAWSLLAAVTDTQYF
TRBV6-2/TRBV6-3,TRBD2,CASSRASLAGGNEQFF
TRBV6-6,TRBD1,CASMRNRGNQPQHF
TRBV9,NA,CASSVGGSRGNSPLHF
TRBV28,NA,CASSLLGSGVQETQYF
TRBV10-1,NA,CASEPLGGGDTEAFF